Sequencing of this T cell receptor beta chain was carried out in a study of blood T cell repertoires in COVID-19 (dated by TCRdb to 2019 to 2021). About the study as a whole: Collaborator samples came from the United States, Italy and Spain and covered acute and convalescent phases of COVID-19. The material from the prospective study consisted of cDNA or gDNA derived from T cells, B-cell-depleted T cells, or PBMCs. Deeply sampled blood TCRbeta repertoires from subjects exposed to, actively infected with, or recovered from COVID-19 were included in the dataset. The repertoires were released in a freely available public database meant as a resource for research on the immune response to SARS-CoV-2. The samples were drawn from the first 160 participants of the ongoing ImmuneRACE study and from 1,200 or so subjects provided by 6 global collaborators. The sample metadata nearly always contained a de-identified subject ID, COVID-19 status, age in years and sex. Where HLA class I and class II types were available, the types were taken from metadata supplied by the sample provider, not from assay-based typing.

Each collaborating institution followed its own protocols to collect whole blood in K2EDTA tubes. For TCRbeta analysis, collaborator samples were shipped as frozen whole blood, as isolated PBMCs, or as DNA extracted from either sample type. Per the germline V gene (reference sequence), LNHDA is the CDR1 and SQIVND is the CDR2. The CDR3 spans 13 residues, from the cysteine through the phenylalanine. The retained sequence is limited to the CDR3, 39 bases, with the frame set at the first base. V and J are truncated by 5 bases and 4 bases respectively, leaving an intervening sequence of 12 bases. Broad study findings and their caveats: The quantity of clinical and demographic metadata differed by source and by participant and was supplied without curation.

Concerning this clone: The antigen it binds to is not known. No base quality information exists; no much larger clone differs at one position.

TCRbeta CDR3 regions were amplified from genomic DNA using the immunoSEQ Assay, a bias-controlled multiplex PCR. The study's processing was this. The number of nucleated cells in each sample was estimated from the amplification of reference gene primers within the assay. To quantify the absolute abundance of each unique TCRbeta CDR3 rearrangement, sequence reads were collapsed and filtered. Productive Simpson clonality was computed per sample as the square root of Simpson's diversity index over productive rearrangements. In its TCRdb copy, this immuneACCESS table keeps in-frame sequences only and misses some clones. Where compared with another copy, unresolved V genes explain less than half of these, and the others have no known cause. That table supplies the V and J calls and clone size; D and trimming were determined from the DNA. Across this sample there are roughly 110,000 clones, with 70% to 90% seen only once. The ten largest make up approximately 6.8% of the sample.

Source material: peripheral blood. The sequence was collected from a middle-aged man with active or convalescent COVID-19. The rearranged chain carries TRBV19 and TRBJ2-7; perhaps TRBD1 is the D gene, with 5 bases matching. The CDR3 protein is CASSGQQQYEQYF. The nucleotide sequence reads TGTGCCAGTAGTGGACAACAGCAATACGAGCAGTACTTC. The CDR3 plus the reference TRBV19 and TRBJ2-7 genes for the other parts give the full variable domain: DGGITQSPKYLFRKEGQNVTLSCEQNLNHDAMYWYRQDPGQGLRLIYYSQIVNDFQKGDIAEGYSVSREKKESFPLTVTSAQKNPTAFYLCASSGQQQYEQYFGPGTRLTVT.